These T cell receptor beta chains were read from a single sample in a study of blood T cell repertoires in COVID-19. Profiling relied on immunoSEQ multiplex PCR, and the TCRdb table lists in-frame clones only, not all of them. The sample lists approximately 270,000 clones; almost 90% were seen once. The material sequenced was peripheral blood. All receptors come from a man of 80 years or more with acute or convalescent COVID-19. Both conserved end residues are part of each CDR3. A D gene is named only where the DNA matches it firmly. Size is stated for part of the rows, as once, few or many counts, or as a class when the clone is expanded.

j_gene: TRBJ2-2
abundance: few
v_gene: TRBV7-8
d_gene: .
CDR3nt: TGTGCCAGCAGCTTGGGACTTCTAGGCACCGGGGAGCTGTTTTTT
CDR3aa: CASSLGLLGTGELFF

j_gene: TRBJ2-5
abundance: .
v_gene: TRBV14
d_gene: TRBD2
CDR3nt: TGTGCCAGCAGCCAAGGGGAGGGAGGGTTGGAGACCCAGTACTTC
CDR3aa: CASSQGEGGLETQYF

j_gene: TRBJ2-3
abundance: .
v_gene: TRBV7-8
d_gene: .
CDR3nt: TGTGCCAGCAGCTTAGTCTCGGGGGGCGCAGATACGCAGTATTTT
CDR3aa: CASSLVSGGADTQYF

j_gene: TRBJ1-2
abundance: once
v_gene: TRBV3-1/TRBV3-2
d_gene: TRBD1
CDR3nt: TGTGCCAGCAGCTCACAGGGGAAGAATGGCTACACCTTC
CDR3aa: CASSSQGKNGYTF

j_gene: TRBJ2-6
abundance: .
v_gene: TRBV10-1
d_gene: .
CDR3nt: TGCGCCAGCACGACAGACCTATCCGGGGCCAACGTCCTGACTTTC
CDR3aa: CASTTDLSGANVLTF

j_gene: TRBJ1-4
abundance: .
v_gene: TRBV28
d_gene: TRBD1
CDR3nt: TGTGCCAGCAGTCTTCCCGGGACAGGGGAAAAACTGTTTTTT
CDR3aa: CASSLPGTGEKLFF

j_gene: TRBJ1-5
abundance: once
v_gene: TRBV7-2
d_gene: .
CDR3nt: TGTGCCAGCAGCTTAGGAGGTGGCTCAAAGGTCGCCCAGCATTTT
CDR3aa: CASSLGGGSKVAQHF

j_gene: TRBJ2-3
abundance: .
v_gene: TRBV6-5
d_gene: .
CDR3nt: TGTGCCAGCAGTTACTCGGCCGGGGCGCAGTATTTT
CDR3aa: CASSYSAGAQYF

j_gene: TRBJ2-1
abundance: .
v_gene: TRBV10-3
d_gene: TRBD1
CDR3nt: TGTGCCATCAGTGAGTCGGGGAGACAGGGGGGGAGACACAATGAGCAGTTCTTC
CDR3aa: CAISESGRQGGRHNEQFF

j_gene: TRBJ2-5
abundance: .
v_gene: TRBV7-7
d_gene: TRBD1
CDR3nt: TGTGCCAGCAGTCGGGACAGGCAAGAGACCCAGTACTTC
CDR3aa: CASSRDRQETQYF

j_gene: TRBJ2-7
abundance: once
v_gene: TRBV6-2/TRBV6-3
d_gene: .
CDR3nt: TGTGCCAGCAGTTATCGTAATCCCTACGAGCAGTACTTC
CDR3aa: CASSYRNPYEQYF

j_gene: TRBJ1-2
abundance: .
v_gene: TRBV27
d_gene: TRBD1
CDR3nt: TGTGCCAGCACGGGACAGGGGGCGAAGTATGGCTACACCTTC
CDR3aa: CASTGQGAKYGYTF

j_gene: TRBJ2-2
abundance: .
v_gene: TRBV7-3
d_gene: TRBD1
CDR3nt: TGTGCCAGCAGCTCACAGGGGGCATGGACCGGGGAGCTGTTTTTT
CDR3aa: CASSSQGAWTGELFF

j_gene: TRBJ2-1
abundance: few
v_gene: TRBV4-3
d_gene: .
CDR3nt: TGCGCCAGCAGCCAAGCCCTGACTAGCTCCTACAATGAGCAGTTCTTC
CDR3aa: CASSQALTSSYNEQFF

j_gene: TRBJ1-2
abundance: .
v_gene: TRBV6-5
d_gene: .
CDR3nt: TGTGCCAGCAGATGGACAACCGGCCATGGCTACACCTTC
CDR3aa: CASRWTTGHGYTF

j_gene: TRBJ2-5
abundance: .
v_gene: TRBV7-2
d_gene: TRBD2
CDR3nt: TGTGCCAGTAGTTCGAGCGGGAGGGGAGAGACCCAGTACTTC
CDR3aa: CASSSSGRGETQYF

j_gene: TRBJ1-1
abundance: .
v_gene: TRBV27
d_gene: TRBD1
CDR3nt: TGTGCCAGCAGTCACAAGTCCGGGACAGGGGGCCAGTGGACTGAAGCTTTCTTT
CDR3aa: CASSHKSGTGGQWTEAFF

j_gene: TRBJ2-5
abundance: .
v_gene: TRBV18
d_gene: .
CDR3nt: TGTGCCAGCTCACCTAAGACAGGACAAGAGACCCAGTACTTC
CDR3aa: CASSPKTGQETQYF

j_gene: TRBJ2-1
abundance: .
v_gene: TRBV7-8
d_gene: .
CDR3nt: TGTGCCAGCAGCTTAGGGCCTAGCTCCTACAATGAGCAGTTCTTC
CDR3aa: CASSLGPSSYNEQFF

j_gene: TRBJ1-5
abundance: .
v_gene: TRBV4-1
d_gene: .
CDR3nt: TGCGCCAGCAGCCAAGTGGCAGTCAATCAGCCCCAGCATTTT
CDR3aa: CASSQVAVNQPQHF

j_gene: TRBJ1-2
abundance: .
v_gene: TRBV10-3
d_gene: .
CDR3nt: TGTGCCATCAGTGGAGGCTTAGTGGCAGGGCAAGGTCTTAGCTATGGCTACACCTTC
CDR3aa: CAISGGLVAGQGLSYGYTF

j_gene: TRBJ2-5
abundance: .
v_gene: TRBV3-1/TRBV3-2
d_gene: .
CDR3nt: TGTGCCAGCAGCCAAGATCGCCCAGGGCCAGAGACCCAGTACTTC
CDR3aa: CASSQDRPGPETQYF

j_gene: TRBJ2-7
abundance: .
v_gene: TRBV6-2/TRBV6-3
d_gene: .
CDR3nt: TGTGCCAGCAGCCCGGTGGAGAGGAGCGAGCAGTACTTC
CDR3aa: CASSPVERSEQYF